One and the same sample provided the 12 T cell receptor beta chains below, sequenced in a study of tumor and adjacent non-tumor tissue in lung cancer (dated by TCRdb to between 2018 and 2020). The library was produced with multiplex PCR. TCRdb names Illumina HiSeq 2500 as the instrument used. TCRbeta libraries were built by three rounds of nested PCR using primers (Table S4), following protocols modified from ARM-PCR. TCRdb handled the public reads itself, with Q25 trimming in fastp and clone calling in MiXCR, and kept productive beta chains. Rows matching on CDR3 protein sequence are summarized as one entry with the most common DNA and genes. The table for this sample lists approximately 130,000 distinct CDR3 sequences; roughly 67% of them were counted only once. The top ten constitute more than 10% of the sample. RNA was extracted from bulk unsorted tissue and checked for quality with a NanoDrop ND-1000 and an Agilent 2100.

The specimen was lung tumor tissue. The receptor set was obtained from a man younger than 45 with non-small cell lung cancer.

The V gene is TRBV12-3 or TRBV12-4, the J gene TRBJ2-5, with 15 bases that match TRBD2. The CDR3 extends over 17 amino acids. The trim removed 5 bases at V and 7 bases at J, leaving 11 bases unmatched. The CDR3 region has the DNA TGTGCCAGCAGTATGGGACTAGCGGGAGGATGGAAAGGGACCCAGTACTTC. Residues: CASSMGLAGGWKGTQYF.

Regarding this clonotype: One end of the junction is discordant with germline, which a read error may explain. The gene calls are TRBV20-1 and TRBJ1-2, with 11 positions matching TRBD1. Germline V gene lookup returns CDR1 DFQATT and CDR2 SNEGSKA (reference sequence). This CDR3 comprises 13 residues. The CDR3 region is CNAVGTGGSGYIF. The DNA of the CDR3 is TGCAATGCTGTCGGGACAGGGGGATCTGGCTACATCTTC.

This clonotype was found many times. The chain is built from TRBV29-1 and TRBJ2-1; D is possibly TRBD1 (5 bases). The V end was cut by 8 bases, the J end by 1 base, with 18 bases between. From germline, CDR1 is SQVTM and CDR2 ANQGSEA. This CDR3 comprises 15 residues. CDR3 sequence (DNA): TGCAGCACACACTCTCAGGGTATATCCTACAATGAGCAGTTCTTC. Translation gives CSTHSQGISYNEQFF.

Only a few counts were recorded for this clonotype. Being one base from a much bigger clone, this may be a read error. The chain joins TRBV4-2 to TRBJ2-1; TRBD2 matches at 9 bases. The CDR3 spans 17 residues. Germline-derived CDR1 and CDR2 are LGHNA and YNFKEQ. J was trimmed by 4 bases and V by 7 bases; bases with no gene match: 14. The CDR3 loop reads CASNQNRGTSGYNEQFF. The CDR3 bases are TGTGCCAGCAACCAGAACCGGGGAACTAGCGGGTACAATGAGCAGTTCTTC.

The table lists this clonotype with a count of one. A much larger clone sits a single nucleotide away, making a read error possible. J is TRBJ2-1 and V is TRBV29-1, with 10 nucleotides matching TRBD1. Germline V gives CDR1 SQVTM, CDR2 ANQGSEA. CDR3 size: 14 residues. The DNA for the CDR3 is TGCAGCGTTGAGGGACAGGGGTTCAACAATGAGCAGATCTTC. Its translation: CSVEGQGFNNEQIF.

CDR3 sequence: CASSLNSRTTNGQYF. The CDR3 nucleotides read TGTGCCAGCAGCTTAAATAGCAGGACAACCAACGGGCAGTACTTC. This chain links TRBV11-2 with TRBJ2-7; TRBD1 might be the D (5 bases). V lost 2 bases and J 9 bases, leaving 20 bases between the germline ends. CDR1 and CDR2 (germline): SGHAT, FQNNGV. The CDR3 length is 15 residues.

A remark on this clonotype: A junction end diverges from the germline sequence, so it may reflect a read error. The chain has TRBV10-2 and TRBJ2-1; TRBD2 matches at 12 bases. This CDR3 has 16 amino acids. In germline, CDR1 is WSHSY, CDR2 SAAADI. CDR3 coding DNA: TGCGCCAGCAGTGAGTCGAGACTAGCGGGAGTGGGTGAGCAGTCCTTC. Its protein product is CASSESRLAGVGEQSF.

This clonotype is deemed medium-sized. This chain links TRBV11-1 with TRBJ2-7, with D hard to call. CDR3 length: 12 amino acids. Per germline, CDR1 SGHAT and CDR2 FQDESV (reference sequence). The V end lost 1 base, the J end lost 5 bases, and 6 bases lay between the germline ends. DNA for the CDR3: TGTGCCAGCAGCTTAGTTTCCCACGAGCAGTACTTC. Its translation is CASSLVSHEQYF.

On this clonotype itself: A much bigger clone sits one base away, suggesting this may be a read error. The gene calls are TRBV6-6 and TRBJ1-5; a possible D gene is TRBD1 (5 bases). Looked up from germline, CDR1 is MNHNY and CDR2 is SVGAGI (reference sequence). The V and J ends lost 7 bases and 0 bases respectively, with 13 bases between them. This CDR3 spans 15 amino acids. CDR3 DNA: TGTGCCAGCACTACGCCAGGGTATAGCAATCAGCCCCAGCATTTT. Amino acids: CASTTPGYSNQPQHF.

In regard to this clonotype: The junction shows a germline mismatch at one end, possibly a read error. The chain couples TRBV7-9 to TRBJ2-1, with D perhaps TRBD1 (5 bases). Germline assignment: CDR1 SEHNR and CDR2 FQNEAQ (reference sequence). The CDR3 extends over 13 amino acids. CDR3 sequence reads: CVSAWGPTYEQFF. DNA of the CDR3: TGTGTCAGCGCCTGGGGCCCCACGTATGAGCAGTTCTTC. The entire variable domain, with the rest obtained from reference TRBV7-9 and TRBJ2-1, is as follows: DTGVSQNPRHKITKRGQNVTFRCDPISEHNRLYWYRQTLGQGPEFLTYFQNEAQLEKSRLLSDRFSAERPKGSFSTLEIQRTEQGDSAMYLCVSAWGPTYEQFFGPGTRLTVL.

This clonotype was seen a handful of times. Likely a read error: the CDR3 ends without its conserved phenylalanine or tryptophan. The chain is built from TRBV20-1 and TRBJ2-1; D is unclear. Germline assignment: CDR1 DFQATT and CDR2 SNEGSKA (reference sequence). This CDR3 is built from 14 residues. The CDR3 reads CSARDLGSYSEQFL. CDR3 nucleotides: TGCAGTGCTAGAGATTTGGGCAGCTACAGTGAGCAGTTCTTA.

This chain connects TRBV20-1 to TRBJ2-1; D is perhaps TRBD1 or TRBD2 (6 bases each). CDR1 is DFQATT, CDR2 SNEGSKA, per germline (reference sequence). CDR3 length: 14 residues. The CDR3 here is CNTRTVGGYNEQFF. The CDR3 DNA reads as TGCAATACCAGGACAGTCGGAGGGTACAATGAGCAGTTCTTC.